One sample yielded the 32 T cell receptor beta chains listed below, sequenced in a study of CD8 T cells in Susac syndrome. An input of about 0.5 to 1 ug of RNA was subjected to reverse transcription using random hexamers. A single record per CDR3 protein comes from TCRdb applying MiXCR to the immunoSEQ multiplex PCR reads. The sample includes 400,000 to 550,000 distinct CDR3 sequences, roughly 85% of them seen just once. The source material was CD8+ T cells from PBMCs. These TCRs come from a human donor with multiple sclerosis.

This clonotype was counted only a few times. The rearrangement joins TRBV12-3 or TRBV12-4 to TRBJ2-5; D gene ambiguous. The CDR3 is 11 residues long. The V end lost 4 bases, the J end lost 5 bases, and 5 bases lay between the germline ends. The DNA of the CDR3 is TGTGCCAGCAGTTCTTTGGAGACCCAGTACTTC. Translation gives CASSSLETQYF.

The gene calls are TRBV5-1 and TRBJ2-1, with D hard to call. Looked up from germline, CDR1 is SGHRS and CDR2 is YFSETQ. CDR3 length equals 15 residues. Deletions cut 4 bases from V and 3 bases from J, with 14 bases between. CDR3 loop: CASSPEGSFYNEQFF. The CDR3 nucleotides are TGCGCCAGCAGCCCCGAAGGTAGCTTCTACAATGAGCAGTTCTTC.

The CDR3 DNA is TGTGCCAGCAGCGACCTCGGACAGATAGCTTTCTTT. Its protein is CASSDLGQIAFF. The chain has TRBV7-9 and TRBJ1-1, with D possibly TRBD1 on 6 matching bases. The length of the CDR3 is 12 residues. Germline CDR1 reads SEHNR; CDR2 reads FQNEAQ (reference sequence). V was clipped by 5 bases and J by 10 bases, with 14 bases between them.

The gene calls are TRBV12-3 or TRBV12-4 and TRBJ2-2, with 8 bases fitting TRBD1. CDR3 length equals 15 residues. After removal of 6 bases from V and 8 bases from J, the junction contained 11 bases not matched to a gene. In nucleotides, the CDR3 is TGTGCCAGCAGCGTTCGGACAGGGTCGTTTGGGGAGCTGTTTTTT. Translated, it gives CASSVRTGSFGELFF.

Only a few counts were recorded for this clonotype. This CDR3 reads CASSLIGGAETQYF. CDR3 sequence (DNA): TGTGCCAGCAGCTTAATTGGGGGCGCAGAGACCCAGTACTTC. V gene TRBV7-2 combines with J gene TRBJ2-5, with D possibly TRBD1 on 6 matching bases. Germline assignment: CDR1 SGHTA and CDR2 FQGNSA. Trimming shortened V by 2 bases and J by 4 bases, and 11 bases separated the two germline ends. The CDR3 extends over 14 amino acids.

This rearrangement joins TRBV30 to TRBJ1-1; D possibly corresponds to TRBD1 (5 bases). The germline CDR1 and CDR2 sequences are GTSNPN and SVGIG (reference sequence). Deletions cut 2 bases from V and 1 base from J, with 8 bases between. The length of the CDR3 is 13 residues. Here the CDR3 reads CAWSQGQNTEAFF. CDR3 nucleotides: TGTGCCTGGAGTCAAGGACAGAACACTGAAGCTTTCTTT. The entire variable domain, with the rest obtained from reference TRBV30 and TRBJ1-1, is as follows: SQTIHQWPATLVQPVGSPLSLECTVEGTSNPNLYWYRQAAGRGLQLLFYSVGIGQISSEVPQNLSASRPQDRQFILSSKKLLLSDSGFYLCAWSQGQNTEAFFGQGTRLTVV.

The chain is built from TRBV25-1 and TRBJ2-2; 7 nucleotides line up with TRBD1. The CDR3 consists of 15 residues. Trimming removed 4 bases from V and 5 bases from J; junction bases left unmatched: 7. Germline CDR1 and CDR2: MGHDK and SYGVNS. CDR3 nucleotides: TGTGCCAGCAGTGTGACAGGGCGGCGGACCGGGGAGCTGTTTTTT. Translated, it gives CASSVTGRRTGELFF.

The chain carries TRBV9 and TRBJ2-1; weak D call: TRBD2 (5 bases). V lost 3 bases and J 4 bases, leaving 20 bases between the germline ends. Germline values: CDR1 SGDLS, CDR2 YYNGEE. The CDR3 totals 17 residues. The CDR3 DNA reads TGTGCCAGCAGCGACTCGGTTGTGAGCGGCAGGTACAATGAGCAGTTCTTC. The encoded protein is CASSDSVVSGRYNEQFF.

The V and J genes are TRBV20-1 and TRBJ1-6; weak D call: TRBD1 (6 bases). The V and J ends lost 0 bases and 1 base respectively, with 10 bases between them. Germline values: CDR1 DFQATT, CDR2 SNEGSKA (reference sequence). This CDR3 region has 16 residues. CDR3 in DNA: TGCAGTGCTAGAGAAGGGGGGGCGTCCTATAATTCACCCCTCCACTTT. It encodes CSAREGGASYNSPLHF.

This CDR3 reads CAWSVDGGREQYF. CDR3 DNA sequence: TGTGCCTGGAGTGTGGACGGGGGAAGAGAGCAGTACTTC. This chain uses TRBV30 with TRBJ2-7; D perhaps matches TRBD2 (6 bases). Trimming took 0 bases from V and 7 from J, leaving 13 bases between them. This CDR3 comprises 13 residues. The germline V gene encodes CDR1 GTSNPN and CDR2 SVGIG (reference sequence).

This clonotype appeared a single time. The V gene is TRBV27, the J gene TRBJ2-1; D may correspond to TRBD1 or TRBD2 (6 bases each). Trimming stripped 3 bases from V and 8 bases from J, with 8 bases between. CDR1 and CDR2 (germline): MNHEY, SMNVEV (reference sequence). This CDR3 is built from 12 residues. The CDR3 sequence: CASSFGGDEQFF. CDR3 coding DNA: TGTGCCAGCAGTTTCGGGGGCGATGAGCAGTTCTTC.

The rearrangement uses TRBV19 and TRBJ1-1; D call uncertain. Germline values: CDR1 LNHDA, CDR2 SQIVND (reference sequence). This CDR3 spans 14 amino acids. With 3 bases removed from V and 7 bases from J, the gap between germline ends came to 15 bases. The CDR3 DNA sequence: TGTGCCAGTAGTATGGGAGCCGAGACAAGTGAAGCTTTCTTT. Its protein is CASSMGAETSEAFF.

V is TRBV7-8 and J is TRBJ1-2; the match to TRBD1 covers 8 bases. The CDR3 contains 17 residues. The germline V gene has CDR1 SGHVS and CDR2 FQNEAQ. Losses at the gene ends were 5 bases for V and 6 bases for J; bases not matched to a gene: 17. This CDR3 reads CASSPSSARQGFDGYTF. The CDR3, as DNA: TGTGCCAGCAGCCCTTCTTCGGCGCGACAGGGGTTCGATGGCTACACCTTC.

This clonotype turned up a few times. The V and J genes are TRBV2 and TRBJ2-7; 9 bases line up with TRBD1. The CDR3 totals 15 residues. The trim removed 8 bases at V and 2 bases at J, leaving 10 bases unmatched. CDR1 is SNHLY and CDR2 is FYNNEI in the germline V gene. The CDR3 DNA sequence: TGTGCCAGCTATGATGCGGGACAGGGAGCCTACGAGCAGTACTTC. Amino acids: CASYDAGQGAYEQYF.

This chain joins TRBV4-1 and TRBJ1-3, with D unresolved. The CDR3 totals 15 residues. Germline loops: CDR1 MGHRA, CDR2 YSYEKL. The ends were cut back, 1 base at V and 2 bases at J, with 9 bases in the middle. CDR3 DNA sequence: TGCGCCAGCAGCCAAGTCGGGAGTCCTGGAAACACCATATATTTT. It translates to CASSQVGSPGNTIYF.

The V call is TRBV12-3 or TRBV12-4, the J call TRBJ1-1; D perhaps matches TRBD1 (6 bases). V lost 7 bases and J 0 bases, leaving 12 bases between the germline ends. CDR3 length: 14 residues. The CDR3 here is CASNPTGLNTEAFF. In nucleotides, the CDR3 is TGTGCCAGCAACCCGACAGGCTTGAACACTGAAGCTTTCTTT.

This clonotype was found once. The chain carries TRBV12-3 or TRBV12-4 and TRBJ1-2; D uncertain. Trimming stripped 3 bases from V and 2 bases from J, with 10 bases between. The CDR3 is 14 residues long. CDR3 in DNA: TGTGCCAGCAGTTTCCCCCCTCGGAACTATGGCTACACCTTC. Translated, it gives CASSFPPRNYGYTF.

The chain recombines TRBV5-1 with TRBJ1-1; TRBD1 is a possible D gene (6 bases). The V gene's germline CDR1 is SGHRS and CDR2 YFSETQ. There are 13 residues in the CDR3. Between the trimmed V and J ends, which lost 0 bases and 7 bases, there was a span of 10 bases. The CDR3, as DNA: TGCGCCAGCAGCTTGGGGACGACAGGTGAAGCTTTCTTT. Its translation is CASSLGTTGEAFF.

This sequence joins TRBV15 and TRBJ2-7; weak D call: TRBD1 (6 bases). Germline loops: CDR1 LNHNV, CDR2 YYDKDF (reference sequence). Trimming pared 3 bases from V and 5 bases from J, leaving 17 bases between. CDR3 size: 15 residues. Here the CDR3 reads CATSSTGFRMDEQYF. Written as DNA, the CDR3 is TGTGCCACCAGCAGCACAGGGTTTCGAATGGACGAGCAGTACTTC. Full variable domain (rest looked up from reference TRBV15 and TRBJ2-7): DAMVIQNPRYQVTQFGKPVTLSCSQTLNHNVMYWYQQKSSQAPKLLFHYYDKDFNNEADTPDNFQSRRPNTSFCFLDIRSPGLGDTAMYLCATSSTGFRMDEQYFGPGTRLTVT.

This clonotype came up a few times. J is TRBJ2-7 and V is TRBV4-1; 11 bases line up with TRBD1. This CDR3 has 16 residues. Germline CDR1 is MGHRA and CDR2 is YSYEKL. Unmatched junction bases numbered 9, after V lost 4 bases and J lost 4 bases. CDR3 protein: CASSPQSDRGLYEQYF. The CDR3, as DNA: TGCGCCAGCAGCCCCCAATCGGACAGGGGGCTGTACGAGCAGTACTTC.

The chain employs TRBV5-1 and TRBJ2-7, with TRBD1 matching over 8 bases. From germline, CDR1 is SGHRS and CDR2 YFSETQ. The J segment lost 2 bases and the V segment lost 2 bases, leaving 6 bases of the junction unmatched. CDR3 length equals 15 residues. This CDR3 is CASSFDRGPTYEQYF. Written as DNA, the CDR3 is TGCGCCAGCAGCTTCGACAGGGGTCCCACCTACGAGCAGTACTTC.

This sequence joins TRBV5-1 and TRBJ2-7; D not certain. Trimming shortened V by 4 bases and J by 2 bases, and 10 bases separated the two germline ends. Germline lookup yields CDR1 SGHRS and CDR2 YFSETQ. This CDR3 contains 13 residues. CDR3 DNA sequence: TGCGCCAGCAGCGGTACCCCAACCTACGAGCAGTACTTC. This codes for CASSGTPTYEQYF.

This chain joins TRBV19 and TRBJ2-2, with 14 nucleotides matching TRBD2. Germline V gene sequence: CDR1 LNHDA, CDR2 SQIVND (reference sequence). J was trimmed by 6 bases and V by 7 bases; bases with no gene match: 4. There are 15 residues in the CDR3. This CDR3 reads CASTPGLAGAGELFF. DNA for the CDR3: TGTGCCAGTACGCCGGGACTAGCGGGAGCCGGGGAGCTGTTTTTT.

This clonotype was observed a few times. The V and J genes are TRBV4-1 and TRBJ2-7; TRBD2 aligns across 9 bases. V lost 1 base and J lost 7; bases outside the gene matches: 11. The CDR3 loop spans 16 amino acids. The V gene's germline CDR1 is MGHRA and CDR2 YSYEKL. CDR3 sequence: CASSQGGVAGVGEQYF. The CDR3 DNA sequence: TGCGCCAGCAGCCAAGGAGGGGTAGCGGGAGTGGGGGAGCAGTACTTC.

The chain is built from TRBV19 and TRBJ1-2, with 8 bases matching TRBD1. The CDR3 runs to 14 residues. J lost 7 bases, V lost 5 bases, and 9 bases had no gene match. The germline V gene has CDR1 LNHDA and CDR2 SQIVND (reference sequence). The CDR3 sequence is CASSGSGGAAGYTF. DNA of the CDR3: TGTGCCAGTAGTGGCTCAGGGGGCGCAGCTGGCTACACCTTC.

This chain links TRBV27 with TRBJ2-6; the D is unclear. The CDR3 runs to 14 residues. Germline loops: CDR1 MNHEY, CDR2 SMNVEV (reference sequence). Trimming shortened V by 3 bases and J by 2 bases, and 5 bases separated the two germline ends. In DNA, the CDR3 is TGTGCCAGCAGTTTCGCAACTGGGGCCAACGTCCTGACTTTC. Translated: CASSFATGANVLTF.

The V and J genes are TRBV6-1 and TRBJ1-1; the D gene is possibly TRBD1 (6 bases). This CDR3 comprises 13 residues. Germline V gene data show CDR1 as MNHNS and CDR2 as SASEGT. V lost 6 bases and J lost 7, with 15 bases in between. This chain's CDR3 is CASSYEQGLEAFF. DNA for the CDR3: TGTGCCAGCAGCTATGAACAGGGCCTTGAAGCTTTCTTT.

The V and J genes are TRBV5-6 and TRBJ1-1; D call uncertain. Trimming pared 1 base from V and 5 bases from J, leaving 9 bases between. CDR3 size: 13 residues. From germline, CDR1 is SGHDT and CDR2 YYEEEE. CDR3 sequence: CASSLWAQTEAFF. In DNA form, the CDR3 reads TGTGCCAGCAGCTTGTGGGCACAAACTGAAGCTTTCTTT.

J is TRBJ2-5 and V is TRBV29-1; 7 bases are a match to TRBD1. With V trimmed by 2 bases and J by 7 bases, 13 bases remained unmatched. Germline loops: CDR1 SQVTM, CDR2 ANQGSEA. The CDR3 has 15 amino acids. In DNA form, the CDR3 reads TGCAGCGTTGAAACTGATGCCGGGACAGATTGGACCCAGTACTTC. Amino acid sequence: CSVETDAGTDWTQYF.

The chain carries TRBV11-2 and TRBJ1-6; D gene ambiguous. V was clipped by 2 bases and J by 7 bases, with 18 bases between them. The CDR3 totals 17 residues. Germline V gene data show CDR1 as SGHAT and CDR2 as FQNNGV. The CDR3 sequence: CASSLWTASGKNSPLHF. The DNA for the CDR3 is TGTGCCAGCAGCTTATGGACCGCGTCGGGCAAAAATTCACCCCTCCACTTT.

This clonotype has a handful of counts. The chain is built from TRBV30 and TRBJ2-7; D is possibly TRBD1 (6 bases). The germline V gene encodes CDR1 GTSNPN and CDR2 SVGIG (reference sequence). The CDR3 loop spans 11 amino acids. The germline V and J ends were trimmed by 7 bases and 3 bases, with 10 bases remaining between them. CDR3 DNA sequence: TGTGCCTCCCGGACAGTCTACGAGCAGTACTTC. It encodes CASRTVYEQYF.

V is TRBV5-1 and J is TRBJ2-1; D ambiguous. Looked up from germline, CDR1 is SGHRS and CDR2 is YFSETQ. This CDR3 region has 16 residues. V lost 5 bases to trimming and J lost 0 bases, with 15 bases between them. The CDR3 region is CASSQQPLSSYNEQFF. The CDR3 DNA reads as TGCGCCAGCAGTCAACAGCCATTGAGCTCCTACAATGAGCAGTTCTTC.